This passage covers 7 T cell receptor beta chains from one sample sequenced in a study of T-cell memory formation after mild COVID-19. TCRdb used MiXCR to reprocess the 5' RACE reads, holding one entry per CDR3 protein. Altogether approximately 250,000 distinct CDR3 sequences are present, 15% to 20% being singletons, with the ten largest covering around a fifth. What was sequenced was PBMCs or a T cell subset sorted from them (not recorded which). The receptors derive from a man aged 18 to 29 who had mild COVID-19 (a few samples of this study predate the infection). Cell type and time point are not known.

This clonotype showed up just a few times. The chain couples TRBV20-1 to TRBJ2-7; D perhaps matches TRBD1 (6 bases). CDR3 length equals 13 residues. Germline assignment: CDR1 DFQATT and CDR2 SNEGSKA (reference sequence). V lost 5 bases to trimming and J lost 2 bases, with 13 bases between them. Here the CDR3 reads CSARDIPTYEQYF. CDR3 nucleotide sequence: TGCAGTGCTCGGGACATCCCGACCTACGAGCAGTACTTC.

The chain carries TRBV7-2 and TRBJ2-3; D remains ambiguous. Deletions cut 1 base from V and 4 bases from J, with 9 bases between. Per germline, CDR1 SGHTA and CDR2 FQGNSA. This CDR3 region has 14 residues. Here the CDR3 DNA reads TGTGCCAGCAGCTTAGGCGGCACTGCAGATACGCAGTATTTT. This gives the protein CASSLGGTADTQYF.

This clonotype was observed a handful of times. The genes are TRBV4-1 and TRBJ2-2, with 11 nucleotides matching TRBD1. From germline, CDR1 is MGHRA and CDR2 YSYEKL. V lost 6 bases to trimming and J lost 4 bases; unmatched junction nucleotides: 19. This CDR3 comprises 20 residues. The CDR3 is CASSRRLRPGQGVSTGELFF. DNA for the CDR3: TGCGCCAGCAGTCGAAGATTACGCCCGGGACAGGGGGTTTCCACCGGGGAGCTGTTTTTT.

The chain is built from TRBV30 and TRBJ2-7; 8 bases line up with TRBD2. The CDR3 sequence is 15 residues long. Germline V gene sequence: CDR1 GTSNPN, CDR2 SVGIG (reference sequence). J gave up 0 bases and V 2 bases, and 6 bases lay outside the gene matches. This chain's CDR3 is CAWSRGGPLSYEQYF. CDR3 coding DNA: TGTGCCTGGAGTCGCGGGGGGCCGCTCTCCTACGAGCAGTACTTC.

The chain has TRBV30 and TRBJ2-1, with D perhaps TRBD2 (7 bases). This CDR3 has 14 amino acids. Germline CDR1 and CDR2: GTSNPN and SVGIG (reference sequence). Trimming stripped 5 bases from V and 7 bases from J, with 18 bases between. CDR3 sequence reads: CAWAWGGALNEQFF. The CDR3 nucleotides are TGTGCCTGGGCCTGGGGGGGGGCCTTGAATGAGCAGTTCTTC.

This clonotype was counted a few times. V and J are TRBV6-6 and TRBJ2-5; no clear D gene. Germline values: CDR1 MNHNY, CDR2 SVGAGI (reference sequence). The CDR3 sequence is 12 residues long. Deletions cut 4 bases from V and 5 bases from J, with 8 bases between. CDR3 sequence (DNA): TGTGCCAGCAGTTCCTCCAGGGAGACCCAGTACTTC. Amino acids: CASSSSRETQYF.

In this sample, this clonotype turned up many times. This chain connects TRBV7-2 to TRBJ2-3, with D unclear. Germline V lookup: CDR1 SGHTA, CDR2 FQGNSA. This CDR3 is 12 amino acids long. V was pared by 3 bases and J by 0 bases, with 1 base between. The CDR3 region has the DNA TGTGCCAGCAGCTTTAGCACAGATACGCAGTATTTT. Protein product: CASSFSTDTQYF.